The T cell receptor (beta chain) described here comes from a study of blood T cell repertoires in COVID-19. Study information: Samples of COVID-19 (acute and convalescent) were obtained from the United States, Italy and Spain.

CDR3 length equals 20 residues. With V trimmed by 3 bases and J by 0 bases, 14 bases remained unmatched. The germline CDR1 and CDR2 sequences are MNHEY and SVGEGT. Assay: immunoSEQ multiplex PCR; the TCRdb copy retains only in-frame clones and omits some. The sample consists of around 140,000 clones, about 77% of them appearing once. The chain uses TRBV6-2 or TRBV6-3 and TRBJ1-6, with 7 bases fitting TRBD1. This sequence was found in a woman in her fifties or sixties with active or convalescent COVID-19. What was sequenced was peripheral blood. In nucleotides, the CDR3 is TGTGCCAGCAGTTATACCCGTCCGGACAGGCCGAGCTCCTATAATTCACCCCTCCACTTT. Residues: CASSYTRPDRPSSYNSPLHF.